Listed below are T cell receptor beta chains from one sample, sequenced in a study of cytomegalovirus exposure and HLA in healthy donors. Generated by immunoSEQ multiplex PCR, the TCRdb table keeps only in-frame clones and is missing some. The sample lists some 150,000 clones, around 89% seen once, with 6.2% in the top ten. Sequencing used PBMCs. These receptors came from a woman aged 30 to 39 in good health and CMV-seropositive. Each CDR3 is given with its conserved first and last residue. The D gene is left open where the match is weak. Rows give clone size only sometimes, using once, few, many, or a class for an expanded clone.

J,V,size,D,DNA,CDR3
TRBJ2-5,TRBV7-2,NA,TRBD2,TGTGCCAGCAGCTTATCTGAGCGGGGGGGCCGTCTGGAGACCCAGTACTTC,CASSLSERGGRLETQYF
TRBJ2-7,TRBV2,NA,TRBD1,TGTGCCAGCAGTGAAGAGACAGGGGACGAGCAGTACTTC,CASSEETGDEQYF
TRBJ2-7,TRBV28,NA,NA,TGTGCCAGCAGGCGAGTCCAGGGCTACGAGCAGTACTTC,CASRRVQGYEQYF
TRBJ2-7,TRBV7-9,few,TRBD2,TGTGCCAGCAGCCCTAACTTACTAGCGGGAGGACCGGGGGAGCAGTACTTC,CASSPNLLAGGPGEQYF
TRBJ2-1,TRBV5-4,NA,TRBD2,TGTGCCAGCAGCTTGGGGGGACTAGCGGGAGATTATGAGCAGTTCTTC,CASSLGGLAGDYEQFF
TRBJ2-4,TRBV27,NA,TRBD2,TGTGCCAGCAGGGTCGGACTAGCGACGTACTTC,CASRVGLATYF
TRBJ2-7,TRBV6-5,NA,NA,TGTGCCAGCAGCCCCAGGAGGGACCCGACCTACGAGCAGTACTTC,CASSPRRDPTYEQYF
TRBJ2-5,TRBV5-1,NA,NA,TGCGCCAGCAGCTTCGCGCAAGAGACCCAGTACTTC,CASSFAQETQYF
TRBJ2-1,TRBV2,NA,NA,TGTGCCAGCCTGATCGGGGATAATGAGCAGTTCTTC,CASLIGDNEQFF
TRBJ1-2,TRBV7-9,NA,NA,TGTGCCAGCAGCATTGGACAGAATAACTATGGCTACACCTTC,CASSIGQNNYGYTF
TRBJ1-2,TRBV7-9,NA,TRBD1,TGTGCCAGCAGCTTGGGACAGGGATATGGCTACACCTTC,CASSLGQGYGYTF
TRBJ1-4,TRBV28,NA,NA,TGTGCCAGCAGTTTACGGGGACACCGGAATGAAAAACTGTTTTTT,CASSLRGHRNEKLFF
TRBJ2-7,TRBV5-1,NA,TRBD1,TGCGCCAGCAGCCCTCACGCGGGACAGGGAGGGGACGAGCAGTACTTC,CASSPHAGQGGDEQYF
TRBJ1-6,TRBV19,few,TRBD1,TGTGCCAGTAGAGTTGTCTGGGACAGTGATAATTCACCCCTCCACTTT,CASRVVWDSDNSPLHF
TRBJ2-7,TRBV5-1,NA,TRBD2,TGCGCCAGCAGCCCTTCCCTAAGCGGGGGGTACGAGCAGTACTTC,CASSPSLSGGYEQYF
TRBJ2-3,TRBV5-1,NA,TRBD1,TGCGCCAGCAGCTTGGGATGGGACAGCCAAAGCACAGATACGCAGTATTTT,CASSLGWDSQSTDTQYF
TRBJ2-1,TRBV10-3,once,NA,TGTGCCATCAGTGAAGTCGGGAGTGAGCAGTTCTTC,CAISEVGSEQFF
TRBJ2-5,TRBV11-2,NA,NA,TGTGCCAGCAGCTTTGGGTTCAGCGCAGGGCCCGTGCGGGGGACCCAGTACTTC,CASSFGFSAGPVRGTQYF
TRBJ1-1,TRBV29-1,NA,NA,TGCAGCGTCGGGGCTGGACAGATAGACACTGAAGCTTTCTTT,CSVGAGQIDTEAFF
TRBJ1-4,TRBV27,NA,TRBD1,TGTGCCAGCAGGCGTTTCTACAGGGGCGGAACTAATGAAAAACTGTTTTTT,CASRRFYRGGTNEKLFF
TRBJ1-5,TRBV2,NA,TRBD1,TGTGCCAGCAGTGAAGGGGACAGACCATCGGGCAATCAGCCCCAGCATTTT,CASSEGDRPSGNQPQHF
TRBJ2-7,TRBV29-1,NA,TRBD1,TGCAGCGTGGAAAGGGACAGAGGCGAGCAGTACTTC,CSVERDRGEQYF
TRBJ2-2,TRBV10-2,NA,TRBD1,TGCGCCAGCAGTGCCCTGACAGGGCGGGTGACCGGGGAGCTGTTTTTT,CASSALTGRVTGELFF
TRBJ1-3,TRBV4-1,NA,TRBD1,TGCGCCAGCAGCCACCCGGGACAGGGCTTTGGAAACACCATATATTTT,CASSHPGQGFGNTIYF
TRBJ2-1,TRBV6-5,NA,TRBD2,TGTGCCAGCAGTTACGATCTAGCGGGCGAGCAGTTCTTC,CASSYDLAGEQFF
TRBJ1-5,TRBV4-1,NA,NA,TGCGCCAGCAGCGAAGGAGGACGGCAGGGCCTCAATCAGCCCCAGCATTTT,CASSEGGRQGLNQPQHF
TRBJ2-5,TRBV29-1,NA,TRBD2,TGCAGCGCGGGACTAGCGGGGGGACAAGAGACCCAGTACTTC,CSAGLAGGQETQYF
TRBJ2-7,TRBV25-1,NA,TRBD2,TGTGCCAGCAGTGAATTGGCGGGGGTGACCTACGAGCAGTACTTC,CASSELAGVTYEQYF
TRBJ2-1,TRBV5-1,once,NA,TGCGCCAGCAAGCCGGGAGCAGGCGCCAATGAGCAGTTCTTC,CASKPGAGANEQFF
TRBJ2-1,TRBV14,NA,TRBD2,TGTGCCAGCAGCCAACTTAGCGGGAGGGTCTACAATGAGCAGTTCTTC,CASSQLSGRVYNEQFF
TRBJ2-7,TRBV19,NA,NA,TGTGCCAGTAGTAAGGGGGCCGGGACTAGGGCCTACGAGCAGTACTTC,CASSKGAGTRAYEQYF
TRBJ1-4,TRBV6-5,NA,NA,TGTGCCAGCAGTTATGGGACTAGTCGGCAGGAAAAACTGTTTTTT,CASSYGTSRQEKLFF
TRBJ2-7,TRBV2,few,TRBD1,TGTGCCAGCAGGTCTGACAGGGCGGGCGAGCAGTACTTC,CASRSDRAGEQYF
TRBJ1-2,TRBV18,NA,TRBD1,TGTGCCAGCTTACGGGGGACAGGGGGCGTCGGGGACTATGGCTACACCTTC,CASLRGTGGVGDYGYTF
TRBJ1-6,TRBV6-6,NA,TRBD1,TGTGCCAGCAGGGACGGGACAGATTATAATTCACCCCTCCACTTT,CASRDGTDYNSPLHF
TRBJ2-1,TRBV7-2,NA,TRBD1,TGTGCCAGCAGCTTAGTGGCCGGGGGACAGGGGTTTGCAAATGAGCAGTTCTTC,CASSLVAGGQGFANEQFF
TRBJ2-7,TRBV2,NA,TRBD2,TGTGCCAGCAGTAAAGCCGGGACTAGCGCTTCCTACGAGCAGTACTTC,CASSKAGTSASYEQYF
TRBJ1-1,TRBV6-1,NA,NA,TGTGCCAGCAGGAAAGTCAGGGGAATGAACACTGAAGCTTTCTTT,CASRKVRGMNTEAFF
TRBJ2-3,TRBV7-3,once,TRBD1,TGTGCCAGCAGCTTACGTACAGGGGCGGGTACAGATACGCAGTATTTT,CASSLRTGAGTDTQYF
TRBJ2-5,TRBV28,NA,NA,TGTGCCAGCAGTTTATTGGGCCTGAGGGGGCAAGAGACCCAGTACTTC,CASSLLGLRGQETQYF